This T cell receptor (beta chain) was captured by sequencing in a study of shared clonotypes between healthy human individuals. Study-level points and caveats: The sharing of approximately 5.1% of naive CD4 clonotypes was seen across a handful of donors.

Repertoires were generated with immunoSEQ multiplex PCR, while TCRdb's copy carries only in-frame clones and drops some. Among millions of clones, approximately 94% were seen once, and the ten largest hold around 0.14%. About this clone itself: No antigen is known for it.

Division of CD4+ cells produced a CD45RA+ naive subset and a CD45RA-negative memory subset. Input material: naive CD4+ T cells sorted from blood. This sample's subset: CD45RA+ positively selected. This receptor was identified in a man younger than 35 in good health.

The CDR3 DNA reads TGTGCCAGCGGGGGGAAGGTGTCCCCTAACTATGGCTACACCTTC. Amino acid sequence: CASGGKVSPNYGYTF. V usage is TRBV7-9 and J usage is TRBJ1-2, with a weak D call TRBD1 (5 bases). Germline-derived CDR1 and CDR2 are SEHNR and FQNEAQ (reference sequence). The germline V and J ends were trimmed by 8 bases and 0 bases, with 16 bases remaining between them. This CDR3 spans 15 amino acids.